One and the same sample provided the 32 T cell receptor beta chains below, sequenced in a study of graft-versus-host responses after intestinal transplantation. Using immunoSEQ multiplex PCR, the repertoire was profiled, and TCRdb retains in-frame clones only, with some absent. The sample shows some 55,000 clones, roughly nine tenths of them seen only once. This material consisted of PBMCs, taken about 93 weeks after intestinal transplant. Every receptor here comes from a human patient who received an intestinal transplant, so some T cells may come from the graft donor.

This sequence joins TRBV11-3 and TRBJ2-3; 7 bases align to TRBD2. The V segment lost 6 bases and the J segment 3 bases; nucleotides outside the gene matches: 9. Germline V lookup: CDR1 SGHNT, CDR2 YENEEA. This CDR3 comprises 15 residues. CDR3 in DNA: TGTGCCAGCAGAAAACCGGGGGGATTGACAGATACGCAGTATTTT. Its protein is CASRKPGGLTDTQYF.

The V and J genes are TRBV6-1 and TRBJ1-2; D is ambiguous. This CDR3 has 14 amino acids. Germline V gene data show CDR1 as MNHNS and CDR2 as SASEGT. The V and J ends lost 6 bases and 6 bases respectively, with 17 bases between them. The CDR3 region is CASRTMGWGNGYTF. The CDR3, as DNA: TGTGCCAGCAGAACAATGGGGTGGGGTAATGGCTACACCTTC.

This clone was seen just once. The V and J genes are TRBV5-1 and TRBJ2-3; the D gene is possibly TRBD1 (6 bases). The length of the CDR3 is 15 residues. V was pared by 7 bases and J by 1 base, with 16 bases between. CDR1 is SGHRS, CDR2 YFSETQ, per germline. As DNA, the CDR3 is TGCGCCAGCCTCAGAATGGGGGCCCGCACAGATACGCAGTATTTT. Residues: CASLRMGARTDTQYF. Looking up the rest from reference TRBV5-1 and TRBJ2-3 gives the full variable domain: KAGVTQTPRYLIKTRGQQVTLSCSPISGHRSVSWYQQTPGQGLQFLFEYFSETQRNKGNFPGRFSGRQFSNSRSEMNVSTLELGDSALYLCASLRMGARTDTQYFGPGTRLTVL.

V is TRBV7-2 and J is TRBJ1-1; D is unresolved. This CDR3 is 17 amino acids long. Trimming shortened V by 0 bases and J by 0 bases, and 14 bases separated the two germline ends. The germline gives CDR1 SGHTA, CDR2 FQGNSA. CDR3 bases: TGTGCCAGCAGCTTAGCTTCCCTGGCGGGGTTGAACACTGAAGCTTTCTTT. It yields the protein CASSLASLAGLNTEAFF.

The sample holds one count of this clone. V and J are TRBV5-6 and TRBJ1-1; 8 nucleotides match TRBD1. CDR3 size: 12 residues. Germline values: CDR1 SGHDT, CDR2 YYEEEE. Trimming cost V 4 bases and J 6 bases; bases outside gene matches: 2. Here the CDR3 reads CASSRQGSEAFF. DNA for the CDR3: TGTGCCAGCAGCCGACAGGGGTCTGAAGCTTTCTTT.

As to this clone: The germline gene is not matched at one end of the junction; a read error may be the cause. The DNA for the CDR3 is TGTGCCAGCAGACAAGGGGTTAGCGCTTTCTTT. It codes for CASRQGVSAFF. V and J are TRBV4-2 and TRBJ1-1; TRBD1 might be the D (5 bases). The CDR3 spans 11 residues. Per the germline V gene, CDR1 is LGHNA and CDR2 is YNFKEQ.

This sequence joins TRBV19 and TRBJ2-6; perhaps TRBD2 as D (6 bases). The CDR3 has 15 amino acids. Germline CDR1 LNHDA, CDR2 SQIVND (reference sequence). V was clipped by 5 bases and J by 0 bases, with 8 bases between them. This CDR3 reads CASSGGSSGANVLTF. CDR3 nucleotide sequence: TGTGCCAGTAGTGGGGGGAGCTCTGGGGCCAACGTCCTGACTTTC. The complete variable domain, with remaining parts taken from reference TRBV19 and TRBJ2-6, reads DGGITQSPKYLFRKEGQNVTLSCEQNLNHDAMYWYRQDPGQGLRLIYYSQIVNDFQKGDIAEGYSVSREKKESFPLTVTSAQKNPTAFYLCASSGGSSGANVLTFGAGSRLTVL.

This clone was recorded a few times. The V gene is TRBV9, the J gene TRBJ1-3; D is possibly TRBD1 (5 bases). V was pared by 3 bases and J by 0 bases, with 10 bases between. This CDR3 is 15 amino acids long. Per germline, CDR1 SGDLS and CDR2 YYNGEE. Here the CDR3 reads CASSDHRFSGNTIYF. The CDR3 DNA follows: TGTGCCAGCAGCGACCACAGGTTCTCTGGAAACACCATATATTTT.

The V gene is TRBV4-1, the J gene TRBJ2-6, with a tentative D call TRBD1 (6 bases). Deletions cut 1 base from V and 0 bases from J, with 16 bases between. CDR1 is MGHRA, CDR2 YSYEKL, per germline. This CDR3 has 19 amino acids. CDR3 in DNA: TGCGCCAGCAGCCAAGGACCGGACAGATACTACTCTGGGGCCAACGTCCTGACTTTC. Translating gives CASSQGPDRYYSGANVLTF.

About this clone itself: Relative to the germline gene, one junction end is altered; a read error may explain this. Additional DNA sequences in this sample encode the identical CDR3. The chain combines TRBV11-3 with TRBJ1-1, with D unclear. Germline V CDR1 and CDR2: SGHNT, YENEEA. The length of the CDR3 is 13 residues. CDR3: CASSLEGPTEAFF. The CDR3 coding sequence is TGTGCCAGTAGCTTAGAGGGCCCCACTGAAGCTTTCTTT.

The chain joins TRBV4-1 to TRBJ2-7, with TRBD1 as a possible D gene (5 bases). The V gene lost 2 bases and the J gene lost 5 bases, with 16 bases spanning the gap. CDR1 MGHRA and CDR2 YSYEKL come from the germline V gene. CDR3 length equals 15 residues. CDR3 in amino acids: CASSQKLQGWDEQYF. The CDR3 bases are TGCGCCAGCAGCCAAAAGCTTCAGGGCTGGGACGAGCAGTACTTC.

The chain uses TRBV2 and TRBJ1-2; TRBD1 might be the D (6 bases). The CDR3 is 14 residues long. Trimming left V 8 bases short and J 5 bases short, with 18 bases between. The germline V gene has CDR1 SNHLY and CDR2 FYNNEI. The CDR3 loop reads CASPERTGFYGYTF. CDR3 coding DNA: TGTGCCAGCCCGGAGAGAACAGGGTTTTATGGCTACACCTTC.

The J gene is TRBJ2-3, the V gene TRBV5-4; TRBD1 matches 8 bases. Germline V lookup: CDR1 SGHNT, CDR2 YYREEE (reference sequence). J gave up 0 bases and V 4 bases, and 7 bases lay outside the gene matches. This CDR3 is 16 amino acids long. For the CDR3, the DNA is TGTGCCAGCAGCCAGTGGACAGGGCCAAGCACAGATACGCAGTATTTT. Encoded protein: CASSQWTGPSTDTQYF.

The rearrangement uses TRBV20-1 and TRBJ2-1; perhaps D is TRBD1 or TRBD2 (5 bases each). There are 9 residues in the CDR3. The germline V and J ends were trimmed by 6 bases and 10 bases, with 7 bases remaining between them. Germline CDR1 DFQATT, CDR2 SNEGSKA (reference sequence). The CDR3 region has the DNA TGCAGTGCGGGGGTGGAGCAGTTCTTC. Its protein is CSAGVEQFF.

The gene calls are TRBV7-8 and TRBJ2-2; D is perhaps TRBD2 (5 bases). Germline values: CDR1 SGHVS, CDR2 FQNEAQ. V was clipped by 4 bases and J by 5 bases, with 8 bases between them. The CDR3 is made up of 13 amino acids. The CDR3 region has the DNA TGTGCCAGCAGCTCACGAGGGACCGGGGAGCTGTTTTTT. Translating it yields CASSSRGTGELFF.

The J gene is TRBJ2-1, the V gene TRBV7-3; D possibly corresponds to TRBD2 (6 bases). The V end was cut by 5 bases, the J end by 4 bases, with 15 bases between. Germline V CDR1 and CDR2: SGHTA, FQGTGA. This CDR3 has 15 amino acids. The CDR3 protein is CASSLSGGGYNEQFF. For the CDR3, the DNA is TGTGCCAGCAGCCTTAGCGGAGGAGGTTACAATGAGCAGTTCTTC.

V is TRBV5-8 and J is TRBJ1-2, with a weak D call TRBD1 (5 bases). This CDR3 comprises 11 residues. Germline V lookup: CDR1 SGHTS, CDR2 YDEGEE. Trimming left V 5 bases short and J 8 bases short, with 10 bases between. This CDR3 is CASSAGYGYTF. Written as DNA, the CDR3 is TGTGCCAGCAGTGCAGGGTACGGCTACACCTTC.

The rearrangement joins TRBV7-9 to TRBJ1-4; D is ambiguous. CDR3 length: 15 amino acids. V was pared by 5 bases and J by 0 bases, with 10 bases between. Germline-derived CDR1 and CDR2 are SEHNR and FQNEAQ (reference sequence). The CDR3 loop is CASSPKQTTNEKLFF. In DNA, the CDR3 is TGTGCCAGCAGCCCGAAACAGACAACTAATGAAAAACTGTTTTTT.

The V and J genes are TRBV19 and TRBJ2-2; weak D call: TRBD1 (6 bases). Looked up from germline, CDR1 is LNHDA and CDR2 is SQIVND (reference sequence). This CDR3 has 15 residues. The V end was cut by 6 bases, the J end by 5 bases, with 16 bases between. CDR3 DNA: TGTGCCAGTAGCATCCGGGACACCAAGACCGGGGAGCTGTTTTTT. Translation gives CASSIRDTKTGELFF.

The chain uses TRBV18 and TRBJ1-6, with D perhaps TRBD1 (6 bases). Per the germline V gene, CDR1 is KGHSH and CDR2 is LQKENI. The CDR3 loop spans 13 amino acids. V lost 5 bases and J 8 bases, leaving 10 bases between the germline ends. The CDR3 loop is CASSMDSHSPLHF. The DNA for the CDR3 is TGTGCCAGCTCAATGGACAGTCATTCACCCCTCCACTTT. Together with reference TRBV18 and TRBJ1-6, the CDR3 gives the full variable domain: NAGVMQNPRHLVRRRGQEARLRCSPMKGHSHVYWYRQLPEEGLKFMVYLQKENIIDESGMPKERFSAEFPKEGPSILRIQQVVRGDSAAYFCASSMDSHSPLHFGNGTRLTVT.

This chain connects TRBV29-1 to TRBJ1-1; 8 positions match TRBD1. This CDR3 has 14 amino acids. Trimming cost V 7 bases and J 7 bases; bases outside gene matches: 14. Germline V gives CDR1 SQVTM, CDR2 ANQGSEA. The CDR3 here is CSATTQGAEGEAFF. For the CDR3, the DNA is TGCAGCGCAACTACTCAGGGGGCTGAGGGTGAAGCTTTCTTT.

The chain has TRBV19 and TRBJ1-5, with D possibly matching TRBD1 (6 bases). Trimming took 6 bases from V and 7 from J, leaving 13 bases between them. This CDR3 spans 13 amino acids. Looked up from germline, CDR1 is LNHDA and CDR2 is SQIVND (reference sequence). DNA of the CDR3: TGTGCCAGTAGGAGGGACATTAGGCAGCCCCAGCATTTT. It specifies CASRRDIRQPQHF.

V and J are TRBV30 and TRBJ1-2, with D maybe TRBD1 (5 bases). Between the trimmed V and J ends, which lost 4 bases and 5 bases, there was a span of 14 bases. Germline loops: CDR1 GTSNPN, CDR2 SVGIG (reference sequence). This CDR3 is built from 13 residues. The CDR3: CAWIAGDSYGYTF. Written as DNA, the CDR3 is TGTGCCTGGATAGCCGGGGACTCGTATGGCTACACCTTC.

The chain combines TRBV7-9 with TRBJ1-4, with D unclear. V was cut by 5 bases and J by 5 bases, with 15 bases left in between. Germline-derived CDR1 and CDR2 are SEHNR and FQNEAQ (reference sequence). The CDR3 runs 15 residues. CDR3 protein: CASSPPELENEKLFF. DNA of the CDR3: TGTGCCAGCAGCCCCCCCGAATTGGAAAATGAAAAACTGTTTTTT.

The J gene is TRBJ1-1, the V gene TRBV5-5; no clear D gene. Germline V gene sequence: CDR1 SGHKS, CDR2 YYEKEE (reference sequence). V gave up 2 bases and J gave up 0 bases, with 5 bases separating them. This CDR3 region has 13 residues. CDR3 loop: CASSFSVNTEAFF. The CDR3 DNA sequence: TGTGCCAGCAGCTTCTCCGTGAACACTGAAGCTTTCTTT.

The chain combines TRBV19 with TRBJ2-1; TRBD2 aligns across 11 bases. This CDR3 region has 16 residues. V lost 10 bases, J lost 0 bases, and 8 bases stayed unmatched. The germline V gene encodes CDR1 LNHDA and CDR2 SQIVND (reference sequence). The CDR3 here is CATNLAGGSSYNEQFF. In nucleotides, the CDR3 is TGTGCCACCAACTTAGCGGGGGGGAGCTCCTACAATGAGCAGTTCTTC. The full variable domain, rest sourced from reference TRBV19 and TRBJ2-1, is DGGITQSPKYLFRKEGQNVTLSCEQNLNHDAMYWYRQDPGQGLRLIYYSQIVNDFQKGDIAEGYSVSREKKESFPLTVTSAQKNPTAFYLCATNLAGGSSYNEQFFGPGTRLTVL.

In DNA form, the CDR3 reads TGTGCCAGCAGCTTAGATGCGACCCAGTACTTC. It codes for CASSLDATQYF. The V call is TRBV7-9, the J call TRBJ2-5; D remains unclear. The V gene lost 1 base and the J gene lost 7 bases, with 4 bases spanning the gap. Germline CDR1 reads SEHNR; CDR2 reads FQNEAQ (reference sequence). The CDR3 has 11 amino acids.

Concerning this clone: The junction departs from the called germline gene at one end, perhaps through a read error. The chain carries TRBV14 and TRBJ2-7, with no clear D. Germline CDR1 is SGHDN and CDR2 is FVKESK. The CDR3 contains 9 residues. CDR3 amino acids: CASSFPWSF. CDR3 in DNA: TGTGCCAGCAGCTTTCCTTGGTCTTTC.

The chain couples TRBV6-5 to TRBJ2-3, with D possibly being TRBD2 (6 bases). CDR1 MNHEY and CDR2 SVGAGI come from the germline V gene. V lost 4 bases and J 2 bases, leaving 13 bases between the germline ends. The CDR3 is 15 amino acids. The CDR3 reads CASSWGLGDTDTQYF. The CDR3 coding sequence is TGTGCCAGCAGTTGGGGACTCGGAGACACAGATACGCAGTATTTT.

The V call is TRBV6-6, the J call TRBJ1-6, with no clear D. The CDR3 contains 14 residues. The V end lost 0 bases, the J end lost 10 bases, and 10 bases lay between the germline ends. Germline-derived CDR1 and CDR2 are MNHNY and SVGAGI (reference sequence). The CDR3 reads CASSYSGFRSPLHF. The CDR3 DNA follows: TGTGCCAGCAGTTACTCCGGGTTTAGGTCACCCCTCCACTTT.

V is TRBV10-3 and J is TRBJ2-5; no firm D call. Between the trimmed V and J ends, which lost 4 bases and 5 bases, there was a span of 11 bases. Per germline, CDR1 ENHRY and CDR2 SYGVKD. The CDR3 length is 13 residues. CDR3 amino acids: CAISASSEETQYF. Written as DNA, the CDR3 is TGTGCCATCAGTGCATCCTCAGAGGAGACCCAGTACTTC.

The rearrangement links TRBV5-5 to TRBJ2-6; D ambiguous. CDR1 is SGHKS and CDR2 is YYEKEE in the germline V gene (reference sequence). The length of the CDR3 is 15 residues. The V end lost 0 bases, the J end lost 0 bases, and 4 bases lay between the germline ends. The CDR3: CASSLGDSGANVLTF. For the CDR3, the DNA is TGTGCCAGCAGCTTGGGAGACTCTGGGGCCAACGTCCTGACTTTC. Looking up the rest from reference TRBV5-5 and TRBJ2-6 gives the full variable domain: DAGVTQSPTHLIKTRGQQVTLRCSPISGHKSVSWYQQVLGQGPQFIFQYYEKEERGRGNFPDRFSARQFPNYSSELNVNALLLGDSALYLCASSLGDSGANVLTFGAGSRLTVL.